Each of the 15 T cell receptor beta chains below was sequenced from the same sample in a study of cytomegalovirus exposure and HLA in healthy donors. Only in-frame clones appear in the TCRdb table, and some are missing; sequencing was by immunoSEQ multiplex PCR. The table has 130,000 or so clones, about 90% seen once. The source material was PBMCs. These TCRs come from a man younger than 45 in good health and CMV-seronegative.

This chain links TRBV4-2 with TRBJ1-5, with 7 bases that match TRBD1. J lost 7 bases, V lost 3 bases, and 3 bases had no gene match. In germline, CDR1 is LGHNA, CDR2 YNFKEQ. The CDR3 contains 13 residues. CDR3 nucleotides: TGTGCCAGCAGCCAGACAGGGCGGCAGCCCCAGCATTTT. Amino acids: CASSQTGRQPQHF.

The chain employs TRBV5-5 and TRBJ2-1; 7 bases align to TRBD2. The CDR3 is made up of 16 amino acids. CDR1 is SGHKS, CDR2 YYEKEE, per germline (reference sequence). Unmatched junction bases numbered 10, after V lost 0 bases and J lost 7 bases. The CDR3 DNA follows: TGTGCCAGCAGCTTGGACAGAGGGAGGGTTTGGAATGAGCAGTTCTTC. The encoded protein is CASSLDRGRVWNEQFF.

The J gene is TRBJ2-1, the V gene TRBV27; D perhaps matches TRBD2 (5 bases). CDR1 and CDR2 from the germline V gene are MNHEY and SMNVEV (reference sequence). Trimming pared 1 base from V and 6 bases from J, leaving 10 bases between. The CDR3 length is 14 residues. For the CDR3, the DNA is TGTGCCAGCAGTTTATTGGACTGGGCCAATGAGCAGTTCTTC. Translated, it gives CASSLLDWANEQFF.

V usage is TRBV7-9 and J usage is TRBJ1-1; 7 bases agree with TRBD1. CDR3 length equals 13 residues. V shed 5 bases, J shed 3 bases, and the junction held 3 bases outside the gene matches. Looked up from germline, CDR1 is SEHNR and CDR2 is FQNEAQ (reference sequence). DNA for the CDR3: TGTGCCAGCAGCCCCACAGGGGACACTGAAGCTTTCTTT. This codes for CASSPTGDTEAFF.

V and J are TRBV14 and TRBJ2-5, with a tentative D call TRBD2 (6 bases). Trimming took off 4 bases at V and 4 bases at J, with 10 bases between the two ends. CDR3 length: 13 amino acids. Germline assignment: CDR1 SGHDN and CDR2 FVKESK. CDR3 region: CASSLDYLETQYF. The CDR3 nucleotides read TGTGCCAGCAGCCTGGACTACCTAGAGACCCAGTACTTC. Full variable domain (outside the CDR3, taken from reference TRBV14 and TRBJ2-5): EAGVTQFPSHSVIEKGQTVTLRCDPISGHDNLYWYRRVMGKEIKFLLHFVKESKQDESGMPNNRFLAERTGGTYSTLKVQPAELEDSGVYFCASSLDYLETQYFGPGTRLLVL.

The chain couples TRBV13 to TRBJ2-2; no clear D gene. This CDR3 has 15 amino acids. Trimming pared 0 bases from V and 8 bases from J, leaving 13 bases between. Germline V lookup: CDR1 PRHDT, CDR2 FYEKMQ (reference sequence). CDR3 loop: CASSLGLNTPGELFF. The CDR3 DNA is TGTGCCAGCAGCTTAGGCCTGAATACACCTGGGGAGCTGTTTTTT.

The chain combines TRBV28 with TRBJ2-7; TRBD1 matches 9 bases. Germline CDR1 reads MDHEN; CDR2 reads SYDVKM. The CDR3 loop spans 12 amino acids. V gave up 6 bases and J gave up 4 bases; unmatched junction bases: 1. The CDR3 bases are TGTGCCAGCAGGACAGGGGGTTACGAGCAGTACTTC. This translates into CASRTGGYEQYF.

The CDR3 here is CASSESRSGGAPLHF. CDR3 DNA: TGTGCCAGCAGTGAATCTAGGTCCGGAGGCGCACCCCTCCACTTT. The rearrangement joins TRBV25-1 to TRBJ1-6; D ambiguous. V lost 1 base and J lost 11, with 15 bases in between. CDR1 and CDR2 from the germline V gene are MGHDK and SYGVNS. The CDR3 loop spans 15 amino acids.

The CDR3 region is CAGSSGSTDTQYF. DNA for the CDR3: TGTGCCGGGTCTTCAGGGAGCACAGATACGCAGTATTTT. The V gene is TRBV10-3, the J gene TRBJ2-3, with D maybe TRBD1 (5 bases). Looked up from germline, CDR1 is ENHRY and CDR2 is SYGVKD. The CDR3 length is 13 residues. The germline V and J ends were trimmed by 11 bases and 0 bases, with 12 bases remaining between them.

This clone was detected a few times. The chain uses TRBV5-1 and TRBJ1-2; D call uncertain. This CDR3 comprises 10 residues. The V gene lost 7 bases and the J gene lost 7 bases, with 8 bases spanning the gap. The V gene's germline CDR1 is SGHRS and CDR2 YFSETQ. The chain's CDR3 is CASPPGGYTF. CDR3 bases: TGCGCCAGCCCGCCCGGTGGCTACACCTTC.

CDR3 sequence: CAIGPGLAGGSTDTQYF. As DNA, the CDR3 is TGTGCCATCGGCCCGGGACTAGCGGGGGGGAGCACAGATACGCAGTATTTT. The chain couples TRBV10-3 to TRBJ2-3; 16 nucleotides agree with TRBD2. Germline CDR1 is ENHRY and CDR2 is SYGVKD. V lost 8 bases and J lost 0; bases outside the gene matches: 5. The CDR3 totals 17 residues.

The CDR3 nucleotides are TGTGCTAGTGGTTTGTATTCGGGTGGCTACGAGCAGTACTTC. This translates into CASGLYSGGYEQYF. V is TRBV12-5 and J is TRBJ2-7; D is unresolved. The V end lost 2 bases, the J end lost 3 bases, and 11 bases lay between the germline ends. There are 14 residues in the CDR3. Germline V gives CDR1 LGHNT, CDR2 FRNRAP.

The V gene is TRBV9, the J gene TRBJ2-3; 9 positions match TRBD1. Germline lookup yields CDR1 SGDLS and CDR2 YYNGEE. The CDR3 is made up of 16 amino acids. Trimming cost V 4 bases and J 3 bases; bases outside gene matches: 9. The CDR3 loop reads CASSLDRGGGTDTQYF. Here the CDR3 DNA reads TGTGCCAGCAGCCTGGACAGGGGAGGAGGAACAGATACGCAGTATTTT.

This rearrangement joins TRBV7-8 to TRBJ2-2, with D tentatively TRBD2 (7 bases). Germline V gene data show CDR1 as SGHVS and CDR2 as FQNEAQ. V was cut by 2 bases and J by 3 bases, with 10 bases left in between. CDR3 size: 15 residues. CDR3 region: CASSLRGADTGELFF. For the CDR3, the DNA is TGTGCCAGCAGCTTACGGGGGGCTGACACCGGGGAGCTGTTTTTT.

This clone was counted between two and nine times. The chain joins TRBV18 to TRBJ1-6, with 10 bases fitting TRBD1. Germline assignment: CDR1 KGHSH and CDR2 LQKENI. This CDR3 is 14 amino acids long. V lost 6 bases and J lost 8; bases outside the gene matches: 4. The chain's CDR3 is CASSRDRGDSPLHF. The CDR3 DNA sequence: TGTGCCAGCTCCCGGGACAGGGGAGATTCACCCCTCCACTTT.